One and the same sample provided the 11 T cell receptor beta chains below, sequenced in a study of T-cell reconstitution after alpha-beta-depleted transplantation in children. Unique molecular identifiers tagged the TCRbeta library. TCRdb reprocessed the PCR reads with MiXCR, giving one entry per CDR3 protein. The sample lists some 200,000 distinct CDR3 sequences, 13% to 15% occurring once. Sequenced here: PBMCs from the stem cell graft donor, sampled from the stem cell graft. These receptors all come from a human donor who donated a stem cell graft to a child with acute lymphoblastic leukemia.

This clonotype was observed a handful of times. The chain uses TRBV24-1 and TRBJ2-2; D gene uncertain. Trimming removed 7 bases at V and 2 bases at J, with 10 bases between. CDR3 length equals 14 residues. The germline gives CDR1 KGHDR, CDR2 SFDVKD. The CDR3 sequence: CATSRTTNTGELFF. The CDR3 coding sequence is TGTGCCACCAGCCGGACCACCAACACCGGGGAGCTGTTTTTT.

This clonotype was detected ten times or more. The chain uses TRBV10-3 and TRBJ1-2; weak D call: TRBD1 (5 bases). Germline values: CDR1 ENHRY, CDR2 SYGVKD. CDR3 size: 12 residues. V lost 3 bases and J lost 6, with 8 bases in between. CDR3 residues: CAISERGDGYTF. The CDR3, as DNA: TGTGCCATCAGTGAAAGAGGGGATGGCTACACCTTC.

As for this clonotype: A much larger clone is a single base away; this may be a read error. The chain is built from TRBV12-3 or TRBV12-4 and TRBJ2-7; TRBD2 aligns across 8 bases. This CDR3 region has 14 residues. J gave up 3 bases and V 4 bases, and 5 bases lay outside the gene matches. The CDR3 nucleotides are TGTGCCAGCAGTTGGATTAGCGGGATCTACGAGCAGTACTTC. Protein product: CASSWISGIYEQYF.

This clonotype was recorded many times. V is TRBV12-3 or TRBV12-4 and J is TRBJ2-2; D not resolved. This CDR3 is 14 amino acids long. The V gene lost 6 bases and the J gene lost 1 base, with 9 bases spanning the gap. CDR3 residues: CASREQLNTGELFF. The CDR3 DNA follows: TGTGCCAGCAGAGAACAACTGAACACCGGGGAGCTGTTTTTT.

In this sample, this clonotype turned up a few times. This chain links TRBV12-3 or TRBV12-4 with TRBJ2-5, with D maybe TRBD2 (8 bases). This CDR3 is built from 14 residues. Trimming stripped 6 bases from V and 9 bases from J, with 20 bases between. The CDR3 nucleotides read TGTGCCAGCAGCCCAGGGGGGACTAGTGTTTCCCAGTACTTC. This encodes CASSPGGTSVSQYF.

This clonotype was counted ten times or more. The J gene is TRBJ2-1, the V gene TRBV24-1; 12 bases fit TRBD2. There are 17 residues in the CDR3. The V segment lost 2 bases and the J segment 5 bases; nucleotides outside the gene matches: 6. Germline assignment: CDR1 KGHDR and CDR2 SFDVKD. This chain's CDR3 is CATSDSRTSGANNEQFF. DNA of the CDR3: TGTGCCACCAGTGATTCTCGGACTAGCGGGGCCAACAATGAGCAGTTCTTC.

In this sample, this clonotype turned up many times. The chain links TRBV11-2 to TRBJ2-4; TRBD1 matches at 7 bases. With V trimmed by 6 bases and J by 4 bases, 6 bases remained unmatched. The CDR3 is 14 residues long. From germline, CDR1 is SGHAT and CDR2 FQNNGV. The DNA for the CDR3 is TGTGCCAGCAGACCCTTGACAGGGAAAAACATTCAGTACTTC. Amino acids: CASRPLTGKNIQYF. The variable domain in full, completed from reference TRBV11-2 and TRBJ2-4, reads EAGVAQSPRYKIIEKRQSVAFWCNPISGHATLYWYQQILGQGPKLLIQFQNNGVVDDSQLPKDRFSAERLKGVDSTLKIQPAKLEDSAVYLCASRPLTGKNIQYFGAGTRLSVL.

The rearrangement links TRBV2 to TRBJ2-2; 12 bases fit TRBD1. J gave up 5 bases and V 6 bases, and 4 bases lay outside the gene matches. The CDR3 has 15 residues. The V gene's germline CDR1 is SNHLY and CDR2 FYNNEI. CDR3 loop: CASRGQGARTGELFF. CDR3 coding DNA: TGTGCCAGCAGGGGACAGGGGGCCAGGACCGGGGAGCTGTTTTTT.

This clonotype was counted at least ten times. The rearrangement uses TRBV28 and TRBJ2-3; D is ambiguous. The germline CDR1 and CDR2 sequences are MDHEN and SYDVKM. The CDR3 extends over 14 amino acids. V was pared by 3 bases and J by 2 bases, with 9 bases between. CDR3: CASSFSRTTDTQYF. In DNA form, the CDR3 reads TGTGCCAGCAGTTTCTCGCGGACCACAGATACGCAGTATTTT.

This clonotype was counted ten times or more. The chain combines TRBV12-3 or TRBV12-4 with TRBJ2-6; D ambiguous. The CDR3 contains 13 residues. V lost 6 bases, J lost 0 bases, and 3 bases lay in between. CDR3 residues: CASRYSGANVLTF. The DNA for the CDR3 is TGTGCCAGCAGGTACTCTGGGGCCAACGTCCTGACTTTC.

At least ten counts were recorded for this clonotype. The chain has TRBV20-1 and TRBJ2-7, with 13 bases aligning to TRBD2. The CDR3 extends over 17 amino acids. The J segment lost 2 bases and the V segment lost 1 base, leaving 8 bases of the junction unmatched. From germline, CDR1 is DFQATT and CDR2 SNEGSKA (reference sequence). CDR3 sequence: CSARGTSGSTPTYEQYF. The CDR3 nucleotides are TGCAGTGCTAGAGGGACTAGCGGGAGTACCCCCACCTACGAGCAGTACTTC.